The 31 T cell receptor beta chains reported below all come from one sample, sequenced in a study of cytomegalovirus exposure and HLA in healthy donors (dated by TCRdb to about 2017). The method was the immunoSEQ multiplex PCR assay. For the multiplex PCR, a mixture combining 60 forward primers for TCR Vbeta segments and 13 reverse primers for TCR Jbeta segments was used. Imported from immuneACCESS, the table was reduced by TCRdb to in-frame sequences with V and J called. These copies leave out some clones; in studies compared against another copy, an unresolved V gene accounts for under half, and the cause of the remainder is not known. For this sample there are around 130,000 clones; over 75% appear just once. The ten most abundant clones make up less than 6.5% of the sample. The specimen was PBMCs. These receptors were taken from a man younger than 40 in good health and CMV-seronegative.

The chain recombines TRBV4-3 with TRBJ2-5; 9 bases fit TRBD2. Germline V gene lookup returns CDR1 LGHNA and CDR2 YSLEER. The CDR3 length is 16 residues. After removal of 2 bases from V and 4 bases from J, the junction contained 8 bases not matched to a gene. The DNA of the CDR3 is TGCGCCAGCAGCCAATCACCGGGACTAGCTGGAGAGACCCAGTACTTC. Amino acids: CASSQSPGLAGETQYF.

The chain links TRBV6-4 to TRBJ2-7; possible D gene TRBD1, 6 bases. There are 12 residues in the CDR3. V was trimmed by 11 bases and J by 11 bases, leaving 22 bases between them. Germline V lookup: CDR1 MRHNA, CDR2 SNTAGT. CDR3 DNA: TGTGCCCGTGGACAGAGAGGTTTTGGGGAGTACTTC. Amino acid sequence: CARGQRGFGEYF.

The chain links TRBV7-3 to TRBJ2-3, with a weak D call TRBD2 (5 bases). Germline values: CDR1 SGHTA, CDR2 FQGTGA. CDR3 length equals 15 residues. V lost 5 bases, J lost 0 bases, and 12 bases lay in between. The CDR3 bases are TGTGCCAGCAGCCCCCAGCGGACTAGCACAGATACGCAGTATTTT. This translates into CASSPQRTSTDTQYF.

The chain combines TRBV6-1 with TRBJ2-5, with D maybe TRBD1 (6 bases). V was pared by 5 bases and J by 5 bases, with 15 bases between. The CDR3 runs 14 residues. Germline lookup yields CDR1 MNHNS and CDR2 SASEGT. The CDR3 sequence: CASSSSGVGETQYF. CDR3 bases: TGTGCCAGCAGTTCTTCAGGGGTCGGGGAGACCCAGTACTTC.

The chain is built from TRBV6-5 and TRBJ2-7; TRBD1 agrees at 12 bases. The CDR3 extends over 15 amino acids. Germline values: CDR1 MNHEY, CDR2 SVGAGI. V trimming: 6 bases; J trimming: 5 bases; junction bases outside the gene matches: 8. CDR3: CASRTRDRGPNEQYF. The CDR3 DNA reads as TGTGCCAGCAGAACCCGGGACAGGGGGCCCAACGAGCAGTACTTC.

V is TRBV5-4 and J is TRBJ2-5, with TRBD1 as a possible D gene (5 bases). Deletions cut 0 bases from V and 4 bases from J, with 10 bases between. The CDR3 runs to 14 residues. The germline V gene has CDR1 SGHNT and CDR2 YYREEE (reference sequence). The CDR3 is CASSLDSQGETQYF. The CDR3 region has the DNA TGTGCCAGCAGCTTGGATTCTCAGGGAGAGACCCAGTACTTC.

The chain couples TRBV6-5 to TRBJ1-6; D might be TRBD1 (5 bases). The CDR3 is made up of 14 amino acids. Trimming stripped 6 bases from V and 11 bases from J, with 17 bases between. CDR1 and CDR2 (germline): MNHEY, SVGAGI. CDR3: CASSPGRERAPLHF. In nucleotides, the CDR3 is TGTGCCAGCAGCCCTGGCAGGGAGCGGGCACCCCTCCACTTT.

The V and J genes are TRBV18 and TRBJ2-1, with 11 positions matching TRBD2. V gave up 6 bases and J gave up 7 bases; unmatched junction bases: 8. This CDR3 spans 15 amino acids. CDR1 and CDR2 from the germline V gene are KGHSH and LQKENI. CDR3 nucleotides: TGTGCCAGCTCCGACCTAGCGGGGGGTAGTAATGAGCAGTTCTTC. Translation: CASSDLAGGSNEQFF.

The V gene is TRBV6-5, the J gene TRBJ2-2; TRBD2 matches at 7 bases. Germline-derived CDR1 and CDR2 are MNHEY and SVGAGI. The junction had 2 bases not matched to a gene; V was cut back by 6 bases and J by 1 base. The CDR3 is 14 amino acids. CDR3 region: CASSRGGNTGELFF. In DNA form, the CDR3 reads TGTGCCAGCAGCCGCGGGGGGAACACCGGGGAGCTGTTTTTT.

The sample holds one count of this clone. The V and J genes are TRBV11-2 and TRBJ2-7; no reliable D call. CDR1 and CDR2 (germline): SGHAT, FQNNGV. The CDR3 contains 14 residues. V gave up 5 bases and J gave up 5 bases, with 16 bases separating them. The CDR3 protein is CASSADRSDDEQYF. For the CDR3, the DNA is TGTGCCAGCAGCGCTGACCGCAGCGATGACGAGCAGTACTTC.

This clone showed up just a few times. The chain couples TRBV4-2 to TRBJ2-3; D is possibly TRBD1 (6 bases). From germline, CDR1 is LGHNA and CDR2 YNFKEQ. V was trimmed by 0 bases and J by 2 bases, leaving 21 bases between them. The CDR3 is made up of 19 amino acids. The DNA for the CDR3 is TGTGCCAGCAGCCAAGATTCTAGTACGTTTAGGACAGCCACAGATACGCAGTATTTT. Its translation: CASSQDSSTFRTATDTQYF.

This chain's CDR3 is CASSLGFAGTDTQYF. The CDR3 nucleotides are TGCGCCAGCAGCTTGGGGTTCGCGGGGACAGATACGCAGTATTTT. This sequence joins TRBV5-1 and TRBJ2-3; TRBD2 might be the D (6 bases). This CDR3 has 15 amino acids. Between the trimmed V and J ends, which lost 0 bases and 3 bases, there was a span of 11 bases. Germline assignment: CDR1 SGHRS and CDR2 YFSETQ. Combining the CDR3 with reference TRBV5-1 and TRBJ2-3 gives the whole variable domain KAGVTQTPRYLIKTRGQQVTLSCSPISGHRSVSWYQQTPGQGLQFLFEYFSETQRNKGNFPGRFSGRQFSNSRSEMNVSTLELGDSALYLCASSLGFAGTDTQYFGPGTRLTVL.

CDR3 amino acids: CASSLKGSNQPQHF. The CDR3 DNA reads as TGTGCCAGCAGCTTAAAGGGGAGCAATCAGCCCCAGCATTTT. This chain connects TRBV13 to TRBJ1-5; D possibly corresponds to TRBD1 (5 bases). Trimming left V 2 bases short and J 1 base short, with 6 bases between. CDR3 size: 14 residues. Germline lookup yields CDR1 PRHDT and CDR2 FYEKMQ (reference sequence).

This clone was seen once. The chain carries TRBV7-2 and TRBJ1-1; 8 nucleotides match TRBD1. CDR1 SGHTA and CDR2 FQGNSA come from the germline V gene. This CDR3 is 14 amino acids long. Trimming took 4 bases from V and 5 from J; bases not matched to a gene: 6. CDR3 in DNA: TGTGCCAGCAGCTACCAGGGGGCACGGACTGAAGCTTTCTTT. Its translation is CASSYQGARTEAFF.

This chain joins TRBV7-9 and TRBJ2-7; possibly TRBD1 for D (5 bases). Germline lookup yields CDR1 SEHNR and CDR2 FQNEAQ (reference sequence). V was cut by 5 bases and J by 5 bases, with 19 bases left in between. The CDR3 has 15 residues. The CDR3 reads CASSHRSPGPNEQYF. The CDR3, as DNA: TGTGCCAGCAGCCATAGGAGTCCAGGGCCCAACGAGCAGTACTTC. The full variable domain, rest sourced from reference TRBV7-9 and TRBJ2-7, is DTGVSQNPRHKITKRGQNVTFRCDPISEHNRLYWYRQTLGQGPEFLTYFQNEAQLEKSRLLSDRFSAERPKGSFSTLEIQRTEQGDSAMYLCASSHRSPGPNEQYFGPGTRLTVT.

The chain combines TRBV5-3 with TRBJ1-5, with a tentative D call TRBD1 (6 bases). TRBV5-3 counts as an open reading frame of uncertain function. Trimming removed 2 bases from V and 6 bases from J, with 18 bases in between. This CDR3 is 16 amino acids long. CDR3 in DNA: TGTGCCAGAAGCTTTGGCCCCTTTGGGGGCCGTCAGCCCCAGCATTTT. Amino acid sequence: CARSFGPFGGRQPQHF.

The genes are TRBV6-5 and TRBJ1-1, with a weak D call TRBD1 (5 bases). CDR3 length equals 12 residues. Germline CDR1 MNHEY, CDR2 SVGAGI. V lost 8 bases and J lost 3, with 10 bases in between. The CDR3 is CASRDSHTEAFF. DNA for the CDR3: TGTGCCAGCCGCGACAGTCACACTGAAGCTTTCTTT.

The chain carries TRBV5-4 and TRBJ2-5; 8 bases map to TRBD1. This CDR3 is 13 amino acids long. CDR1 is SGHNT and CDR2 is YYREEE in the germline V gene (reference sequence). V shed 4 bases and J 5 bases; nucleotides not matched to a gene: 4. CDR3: CASSINRGETQYF. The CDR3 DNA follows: TGTGCCAGCAGCATTAACAGGGGGGAGACCCAGTACTTC.

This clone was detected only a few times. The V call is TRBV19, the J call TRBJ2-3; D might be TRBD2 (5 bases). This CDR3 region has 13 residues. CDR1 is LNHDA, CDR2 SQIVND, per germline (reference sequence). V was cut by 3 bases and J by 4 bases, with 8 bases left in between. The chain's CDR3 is CASSMLAPDTQYF. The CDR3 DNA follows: TGTGCCAGTAGTATGCTAGCCCCAGATACGCAGTATTTT.

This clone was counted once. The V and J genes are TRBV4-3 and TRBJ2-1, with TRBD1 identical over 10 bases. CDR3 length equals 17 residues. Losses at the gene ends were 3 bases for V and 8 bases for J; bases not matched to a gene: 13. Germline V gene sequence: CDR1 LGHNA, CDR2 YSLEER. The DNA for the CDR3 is TGCGCCAGCAGCCAGGAAATGACAGGGGGCATCGGCCATGAGCAGTTCTTC. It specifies CASSQEMTGGIGHEQFF.

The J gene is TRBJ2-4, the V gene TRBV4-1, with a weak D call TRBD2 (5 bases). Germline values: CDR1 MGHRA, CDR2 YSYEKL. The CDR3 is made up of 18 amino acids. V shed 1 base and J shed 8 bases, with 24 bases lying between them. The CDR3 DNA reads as TGCGCCAGCAGCCAAGGGACTCTTCTAGCAAGCAGTGGGTACATTCAGTACTTC. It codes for CASSQGTLLASSGYIQYF.

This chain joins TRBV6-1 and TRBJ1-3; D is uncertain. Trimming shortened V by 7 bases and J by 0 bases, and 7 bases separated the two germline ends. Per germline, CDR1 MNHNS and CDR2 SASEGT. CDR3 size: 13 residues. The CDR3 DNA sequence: TGTGCCAGCAAAGGGAGCTCTGGAAACACCATATATTTT. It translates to CASKGSSGNTIYF.

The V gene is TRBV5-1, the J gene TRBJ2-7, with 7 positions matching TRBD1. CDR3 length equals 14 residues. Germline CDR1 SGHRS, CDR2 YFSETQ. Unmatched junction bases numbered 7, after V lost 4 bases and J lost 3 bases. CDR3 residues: CASSQTGNNYEQYF. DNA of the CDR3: TGCGCCAGCAGCCAGACAGGGAACAACTACGAGCAGTACTTC.

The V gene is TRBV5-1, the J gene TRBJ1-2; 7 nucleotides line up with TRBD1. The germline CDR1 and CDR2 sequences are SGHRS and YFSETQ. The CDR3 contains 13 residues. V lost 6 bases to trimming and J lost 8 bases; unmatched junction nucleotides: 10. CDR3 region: CASTRSTGEGYTF. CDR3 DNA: TGCGCCAGCACCCGATCAACAGGGGAAGGCTACACCTTC.

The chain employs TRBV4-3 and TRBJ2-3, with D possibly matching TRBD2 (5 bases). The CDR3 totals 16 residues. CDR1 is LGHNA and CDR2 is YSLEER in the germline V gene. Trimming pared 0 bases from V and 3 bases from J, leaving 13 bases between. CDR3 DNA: TGCGCCAGCAGCCAAGATTATTCTAGCATAACAGATACGCAGTATTTT. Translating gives CASSQDYSSITDTQYF.

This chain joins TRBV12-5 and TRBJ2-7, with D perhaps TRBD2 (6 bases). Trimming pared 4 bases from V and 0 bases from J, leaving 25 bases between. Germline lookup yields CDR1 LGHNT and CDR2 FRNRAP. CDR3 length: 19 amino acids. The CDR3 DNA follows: TGTGCTAGTGGTTCCCGTAGCGGAGCAGGGCTCACACCCTCCTACGAGCAGTACTTC. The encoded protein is CASGSRSGAGLTPSYEQYF.

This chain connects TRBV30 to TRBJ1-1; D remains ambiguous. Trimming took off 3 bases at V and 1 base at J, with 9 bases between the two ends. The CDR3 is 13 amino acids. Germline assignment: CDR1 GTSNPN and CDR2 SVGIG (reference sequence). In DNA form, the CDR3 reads TGTGCCTGGAGGGCTTGGCAGAACACTGAAGCTTTCTTT. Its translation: CAWRAWQNTEAFF.

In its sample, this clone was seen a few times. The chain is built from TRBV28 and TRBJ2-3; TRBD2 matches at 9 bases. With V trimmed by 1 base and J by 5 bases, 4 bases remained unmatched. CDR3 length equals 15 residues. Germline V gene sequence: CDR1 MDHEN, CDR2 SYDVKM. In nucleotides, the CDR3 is TGTGCCAGCAGTTTATTTGCGGGAGGGGTAGATACGCAGTATTTT. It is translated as CASSLFAGGVDTQYF. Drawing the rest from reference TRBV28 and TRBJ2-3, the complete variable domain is DVKVTQSSRYLVKRTGEKVFLECVQDMDHENMFWYRQDPGLGLRLIYFSYDVKMKEKGDIPEGYSVSREKKERFSLILESASTNQTSMYLCASSLFAGGVDTQYFGPGTRLTVL.

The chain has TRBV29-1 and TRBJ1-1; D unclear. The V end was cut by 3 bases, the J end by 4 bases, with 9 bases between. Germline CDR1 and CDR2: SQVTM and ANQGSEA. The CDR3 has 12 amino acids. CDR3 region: CSVDLGGTEAFF. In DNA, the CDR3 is TGCAGCGTTGATTTAGGAGGCACTGAAGCTTTCTTT.

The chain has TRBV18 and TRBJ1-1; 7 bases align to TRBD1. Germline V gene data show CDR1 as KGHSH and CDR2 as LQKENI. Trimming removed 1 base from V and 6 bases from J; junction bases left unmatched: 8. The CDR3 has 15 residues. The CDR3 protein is CASSPLTGQGAEAFF. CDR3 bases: TGTGCCAGCTCACCACTAACCGGTCAGGGGGCTGAAGCTTTCTTT.

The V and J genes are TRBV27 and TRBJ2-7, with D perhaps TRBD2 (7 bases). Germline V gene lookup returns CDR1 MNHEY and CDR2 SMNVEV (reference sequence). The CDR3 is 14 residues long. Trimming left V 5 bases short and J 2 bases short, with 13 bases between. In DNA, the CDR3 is TGTGCCAGCAGTCACGACGGGGGGCCCTACGAGCAGTACTTC. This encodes CASSHDGGPYEQYF.